The source of this TCR beta chain is a study of T cells expressing NK-cell markers. The CDR3 has 14 amino acids. The germline CDR1 and CDR2 sequences are SNHLY and FYNNEI. TCRdb re-called the 5' RACE reads; one entry per CDR3 protein, DNA not given. The listing contains about 170,000 distinct CDR3 sequences. This clonotype originated in a man aged 18-70 years in good health. J is TRBJ2-3 and V is TRBV2; TCRdb proposes TRBD1, but this gene call is untestable without DNA. The material sequenced was blood T cells: a sorted CD56 or NKG2C T cell subset, CD4+ or CD8+ T cells, or bulk PBMC T cells (not recorded which). CDR3 loop: CASIDPRTADTQYF.